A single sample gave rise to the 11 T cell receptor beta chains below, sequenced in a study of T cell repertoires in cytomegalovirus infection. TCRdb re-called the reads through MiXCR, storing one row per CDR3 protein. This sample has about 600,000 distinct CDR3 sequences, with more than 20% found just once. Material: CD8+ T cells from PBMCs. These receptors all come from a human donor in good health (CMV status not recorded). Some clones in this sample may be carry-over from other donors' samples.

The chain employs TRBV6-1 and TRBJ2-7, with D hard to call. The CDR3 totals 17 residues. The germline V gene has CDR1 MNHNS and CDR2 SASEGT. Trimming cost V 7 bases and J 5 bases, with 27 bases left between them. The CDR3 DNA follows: TGTGCCAGCAATCTTTTATCGACCGGCTTCGGGTGGGACGAGCAGTACGTC. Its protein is CASNLLSTGFGWDEQYV.

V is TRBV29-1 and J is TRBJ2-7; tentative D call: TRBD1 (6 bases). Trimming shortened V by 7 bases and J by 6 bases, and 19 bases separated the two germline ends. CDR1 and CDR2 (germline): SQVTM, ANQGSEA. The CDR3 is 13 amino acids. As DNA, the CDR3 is TGCAGCGGTGCGCCGGCTACAGGGTTCGAGCAGTACTTC. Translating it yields CSGAPATGFEQYF.

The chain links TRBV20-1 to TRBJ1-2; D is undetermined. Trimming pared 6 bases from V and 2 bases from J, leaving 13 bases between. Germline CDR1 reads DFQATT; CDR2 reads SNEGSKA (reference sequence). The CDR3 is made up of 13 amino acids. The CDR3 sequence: CSAPVVGNYGYTF. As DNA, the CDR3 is TGCAGTGCCCCCGTCGTAGGAAACTATGGCTACACCTTC.

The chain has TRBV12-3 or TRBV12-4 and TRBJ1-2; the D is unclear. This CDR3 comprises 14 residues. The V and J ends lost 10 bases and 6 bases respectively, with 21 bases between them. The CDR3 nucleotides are TGTGCCATAGAGGGCAGAATGAAAACCAATGGCTACACCTTC. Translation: CAIEGRMKTNGYTF.

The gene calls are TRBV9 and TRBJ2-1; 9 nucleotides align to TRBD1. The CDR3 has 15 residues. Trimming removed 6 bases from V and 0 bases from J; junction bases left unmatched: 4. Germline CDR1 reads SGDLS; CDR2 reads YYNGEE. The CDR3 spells CASTSDRGSYNEQFF. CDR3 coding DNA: TGTGCCAGCACCTCGGACAGGGGCTCCTACAATGAGCAGTTCTTC.

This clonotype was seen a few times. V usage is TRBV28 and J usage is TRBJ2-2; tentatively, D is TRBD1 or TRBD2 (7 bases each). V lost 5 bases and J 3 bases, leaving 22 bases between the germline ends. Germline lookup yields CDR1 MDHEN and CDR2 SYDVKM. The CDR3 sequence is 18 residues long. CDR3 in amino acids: CASSGLPKGRGHTGELFF. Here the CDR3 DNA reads TGTGCCAGCAGTGGGCTGCCCAAGGGGAGGGGGCACACCGGGGAGCTGTTTTTT.

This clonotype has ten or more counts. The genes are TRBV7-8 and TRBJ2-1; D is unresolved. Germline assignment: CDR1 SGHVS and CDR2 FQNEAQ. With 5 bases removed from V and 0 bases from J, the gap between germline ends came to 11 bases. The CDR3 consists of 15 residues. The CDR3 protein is CASSATRSSYNEQFF. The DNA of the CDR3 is TGTGCCAGCAGCGCTACACGGAGCTCCTACAATGAGCAGTTCTTC.

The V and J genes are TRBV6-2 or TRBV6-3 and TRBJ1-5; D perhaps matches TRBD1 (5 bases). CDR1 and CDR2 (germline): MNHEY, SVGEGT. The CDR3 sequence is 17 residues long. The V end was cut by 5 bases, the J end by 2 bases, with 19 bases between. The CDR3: CASSQMGGDGGNQPQHF. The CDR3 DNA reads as TGTGCCAGCAGTCAAATGGGTGGGGACGGGGGCAATCAGCCCCAGCATTTT.

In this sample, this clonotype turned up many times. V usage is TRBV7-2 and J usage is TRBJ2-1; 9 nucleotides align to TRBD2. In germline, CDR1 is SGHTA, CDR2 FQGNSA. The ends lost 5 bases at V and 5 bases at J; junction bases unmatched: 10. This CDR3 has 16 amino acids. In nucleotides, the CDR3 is TGTGCCAGCAGCGCATCCCTAGCGGGGCTCAACAATGAGCAGTTCTTC. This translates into CASSASLAGLNNEQFF.

This CDR3 reads CGTSRVPGELFF. The CDR3 DNA follows: TGTGGAACGTCGCGGGTGCCCGGGGAGCTGTTTTTT. V is TRBV28 and J is TRBJ2-2; a possible D gene is TRBD2 (5 bases). The CDR3 loop spans 12 amino acids. Germline CDR1 and CDR2: MDHEN and SYDVKM.

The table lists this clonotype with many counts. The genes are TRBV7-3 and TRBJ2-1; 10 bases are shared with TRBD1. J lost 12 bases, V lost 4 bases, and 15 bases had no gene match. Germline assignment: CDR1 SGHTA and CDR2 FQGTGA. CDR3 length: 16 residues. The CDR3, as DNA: TGTGCCAGCAGCTCCTCCCATGGGACAGGGGAGATCGTGCAGTTCTTC. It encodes CASSSSHGTGEIVQFF.